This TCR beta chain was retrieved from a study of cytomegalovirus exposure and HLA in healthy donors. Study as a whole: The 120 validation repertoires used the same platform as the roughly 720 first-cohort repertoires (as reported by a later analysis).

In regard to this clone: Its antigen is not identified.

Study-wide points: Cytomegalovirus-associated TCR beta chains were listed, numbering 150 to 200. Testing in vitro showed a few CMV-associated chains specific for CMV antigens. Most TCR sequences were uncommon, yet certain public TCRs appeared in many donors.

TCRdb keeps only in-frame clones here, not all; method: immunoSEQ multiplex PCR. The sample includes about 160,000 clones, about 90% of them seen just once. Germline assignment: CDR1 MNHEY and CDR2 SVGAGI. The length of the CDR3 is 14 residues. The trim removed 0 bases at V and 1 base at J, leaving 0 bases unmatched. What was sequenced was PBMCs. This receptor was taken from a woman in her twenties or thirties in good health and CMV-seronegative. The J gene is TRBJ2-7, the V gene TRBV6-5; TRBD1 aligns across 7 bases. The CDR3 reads CASSYSGQSYEQYF. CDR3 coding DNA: TGTGCCAGCAGTTACTCGGGACAGTCCTACGAGCAGTACTTC.